These 23 T cell receptor beta chains came from one sample sequenced in a study of blood T cell repertoires in COVID-19. Produced via immunoSEQ multiplex PCR; TCRdb's table is partial and in-frame only. The sample carries 250,000 or so clones, roughly 80% recorded once. Input material: PBMCs or T cells enriched from blood (not recorded which). These TCRs come from a man aged 60-69 years who had recovered from COVID-19.

The chain couples TRBV5-4 to TRBJ1-2; 7 positions match TRBD1. V dropped 1 base and J dropped 8; count of bases not matched to a gene: 14. The CDR3 runs 16 residues. The V gene's germline CDR1 is SGHNT and CDR2 YYREEE (reference sequence). The CDR3 region is CASSLNPQGGIAGYTF. The CDR3 region has the DNA TGTGCCAGCAGCTTGAACCCCCAGGGGGGAATTGCAGGCTACACCTTC.

The chain links TRBV27 to TRBJ2-7, with 9 bases lining up with TRBD1. Germline CDR1 and CDR2: MNHEY and SMNVEV (reference sequence). The V and J ends lost 6 bases and 2 bases, in that order; junction bases with no gene match: 11. The CDR3 consists of 16 residues. The CDR3 nucleotides are TGTGCCAGCAGCCCAAACCCTTACAGGGGGCCCTACGAGCAGTACTTC. Its translation: CASSPNPYRGPYEQYF.

This chain joins TRBV7-6 and TRBJ2-7; TRBD2 aligns across 9 bases. V shed 5 bases and J 0 bases; nucleotides not matched to a gene: 8. Germline CDR1 SGHVS, CDR2 FNYEAQ. The CDR3 runs 16 residues. The CDR3 reads CASSNPSGMSSYEQYF. CDR3 nucleotides: TGTGCCAGCAGCAACCCTAGCGGGATGAGCTCCTACGAGCAGTACTTC.

This chain links TRBV11-3 with TRBJ2-5, with TRBD1 identical over 7 bases. Germline V gives CDR1 SGHNT, CDR2 YENEEA. The junction had 3 bases not matched to a gene; V was cut back by 5 bases and J by 3 bases. CDR3 length equals 13 residues. CDR3 loop: CASSPTGEETQYF. The CDR3 region has the DNA TGTGCCAGCAGCCCCACAGGGGAAGAGACCCAGTACTTC.

This chain connects TRBV12-5 to TRBJ2-1, with 12 bases matching TRBD2. This CDR3 contains 16 residues. Trimming at V came to 2 bases and at J to 9 bases, leaving 8 bases not matched to a gene. The germline V gene has CDR1 LGHNT and CDR2 FRNRAP. As DNA, the CDR3 is TGTGCTAGTGGTTTGTGGCTAGCGGGGGGGCACGGTGAGCAGTTCTTC. As protein: CASGLWLAGGHGEQFF.

A single count supports this clone. The J gene is TRBJ2-2, the V gene TRBV18, with a tentative D call TRBD1 (5 bases). Germline loops: CDR1 KGHSH, CDR2 LQKENI. Trimming cost V 6 bases and J 3 bases, with 11 bases left between them. The CDR3 is 14 amino acids. The CDR3 region is CASSPTGDTGELFF. The CDR3 nucleotides read TGTGCCAGCTCGCCAACAGGAGACACCGGGGAGCTGTTTTTT.

J is TRBJ2-1 and V is TRBV6-5, with a possible D match to TRBD2 (6 bases). Trimming stripped 6 bases from V and 10 bases from J, with 16 bases between. Germline V lookup: CDR1 MNHEY, CDR2 SVGAGI. The CDR3 consists of 13 residues. Written as DNA, the CDR3 is TGTGCCAGCAGGGTCGCGGGGACTGGGGAGCAGTTCTTC. Translated: CASRVAGTGEQFF.

The chain uses TRBV5-1 and TRBJ1-1; TRBD1 matches 9 bases. V was clipped by 5 bases and J by 3 bases; unmatched bases: 5. Germline lookup yields CDR1 SGHRS and CDR2 YFSETQ. The CDR3 consists of 14 residues. The CDR3: CASRVRTGDTEAFF. The CDR3 region has the DNA TGCGCCAGCAGGGTGAGGACAGGGGACACTGAAGCTTTCTTT. The variable domain in full, with the rest retrieved from reference TRBV5-1 and TRBJ1-1, is KAGVTQTPRYLIKTRGQQVTLSCSPISGHRSVSWYQQTPGQGLQFLFEYFSETQRNKGNFPGRFSGRQFSNSRSEMNVSTLELGDSALYLCASRVRTGDTEAFFGQGTRLTVV.

The gene calls are TRBV12-5 and TRBJ2-7; D unclear. The V end lost 1 base, the J end lost 3 bases, and 10 bases lay between the germline ends. The germline CDR1 and CDR2 sequences are LGHNT and FRNRAP. The length of the CDR3 is 14 residues. CDR3 amino acids: CASGLGGLLYEQYF. DNA of the CDR3: TGTGCTAGTGGTTTGGGTGGGCTGCTCTACGAGCAGTACTTC.

The chain links TRBV5-5 to TRBJ1-3, with D perhaps matching TRBD1 (6 bases). Per the germline V gene, CDR1 is SGHKS and CDR2 is YYEKEE (reference sequence). The V gene lost 4 bases and the J gene lost 0 bases, with 11 bases spanning the gap. The CDR3 loop spans 15 amino acids. This CDR3 reads CASSTDSASGNTIYF. The DNA of the CDR3 is TGTGCCAGCAGCACGGACAGCGCCTCTGGAAACACCATATATTTT.

The chain has TRBV11-1 and TRBJ1-5, with unresolved D. This CDR3 contains 13 residues. V was shortened by 4 bases and J by 3 bases, with 7 bases between the two germline ends. Per germline, CDR1 SGHAT and CDR2 FQDESV (reference sequence). The CDR3 sequence is CASSSGYNQPQHF. DNA of the CDR3: TGTGCCAGCAGCTCGGGGTACAATCAGCCCCAGCATTTT.

J is TRBJ2-1 and V is TRBV5-1; a weak D match, TRBD2 (5 bases). CDR1 SGHRS and CDR2 YFSETQ come from the germline V gene. This CDR3 comprises 16 residues. V lost 0 bases and J 8 bases, leaving 18 bases between the germline ends. CDR3 region: CASSLVGSVTTDEQFF. The CDR3 DNA is TGCGCCAGCAGCTTGGTTGGTAGCGTGACGACCGATGAGCAGTTCTTC.

This chain connects TRBV19 to TRBJ1-4; the match to TRBD1 covers 9 bases. V lost 10 bases, J lost 4 bases, and 10 bases stayed unmatched. The CDR3 length is 15 residues. Per germline, CDR1 LNHDA and CDR2 SQIVND (reference sequence). The CDR3 coding sequence is TGTGCCACACGAACTATGACAGGGGGTAATGAAAAACTGTTTTTT. This gives the protein CATRTMTGGNEKLFF. The complete variable domain, with remaining parts taken from reference TRBV19 and TRBJ1-4, reads DGGITQSPKYLFRKEGQNVTLSCEQNLNHDAMYWYRQDPGQGLRLIYYSQIVNDFQKGDIAEGYSVSREKKESFPLTVTSAQKNPTAFYLCATRTMTGGNEKLFFGSGTQLSVL.

The chain links TRBV14 to TRBJ2-6; D gene ambiguous. The CDR3 has 16 residues. V lost 2 bases to trimming and J lost 0 bases, with 8 bases between them. In germline, CDR1 is SGHDN, CDR2 FVKESK. In DNA form, the CDR3 reads TGTGCCAGCAGCCAAAGGAGATTCTCTGGGGCCAACGTCCTGACTTTC. Residues: CASSQRRFSGANVLTF.

This clone was picked up many times. This chain links TRBV6-5 with TRBJ2-7; 8 positions agree with TRBD1. In germline, CDR1 is MNHEY, CDR2 SVGAGI. The CDR3 covers 15 residues. Trimming removed 4 bases from V and 5 bases from J; junction bases left unmatched: 10. The CDR3 reads CASSSPGQASDEQYF. For the CDR3, the DNA is TGTGCCAGCAGTTCACCGGGACAGGCGTCGGACGAGCAGTACTTC.

Only a few counts were recorded for this clone. The chain recombines TRBV7-9 with TRBJ2-7, with a possible D match to TRBD2 (6 bases). This CDR3 spans 15 amino acids. The germline V and J ends were trimmed by 2 bases and 1 base, with 12 bases remaining between them. CDR1 and CDR2 (germline): SEHNR, FQNEAQ (reference sequence). CDR3: CASSLYGGGSYEQYF. The CDR3 bases are TGTGCCAGCAGCTTATACGGTGGGGGGTCCTACGAGCAGTACTTC.

The CDR3 nucleotides are TGTGCCAGCAGCCAAGATAAATATTCTAGCACAGATACGCAGTATTTT. It encodes CASSQDKYSSTDTQYF. This sequence joins TRBV14 and TRBJ2-3; D is uncertain. Per the germline V gene, CDR1 is SGHDN and CDR2 is FVKESK. With 0 bases removed from V and 0 bases from J, the gap between germline ends came to 10 bases. This CDR3 has 16 residues. The full variable domain, completed using reference TRBV14 and TRBJ2-3, is EAGVTQFPSHSVIEKGQTVTLRCDPISGHDNLYWYRRVMGKEIKFLLHFVKESKQDESGMPNNRFLAERTGGTYSTLKVQPAELEDSGVYFCASSQDKYSSTDTQYFGPGTRLTVL.

This chain joins TRBV6-5 and TRBJ2-1, with TRBD2 identical over 10 bases. After removal of 4 bases from V and 6 bases from J, the junction contained 9 bases not matched to a gene. The CDR3 sequence is 16 residues long. Looked up from germline, CDR1 is MNHEY and CDR2 is SVGAGI. The DNA of the CDR3 is TGTGCCAGCAGTTCAGAAGCGGGGGGGCCGCGCAATGAGCAGTTCTTC. Translating gives CASSSEAGGPRNEQFF.

V and J are TRBV18 and TRBJ2-3; tentative D call: TRBD2 (5 bases). CDR1 and CDR2 (germline): KGHSH, LQKENI. Trimming removed 3 bases from V and 4 bases from J, with 8 bases in between. The CDR3 sequence is 13 residues long. The CDR3 loop is CASSPNGADTQYF. CDR3 nucleotide sequence: TGTGCCAGCTCACCGAACGGGGCAGATACGCAGTATTTT.

The rearrangement joins TRBV25-1 to TRBJ2-2, with a possible D match to TRBD1 (5 bases). The germline V gene encodes CDR1 MGHDK and CDR2 SYGVNS. This CDR3 has 14 amino acids. Trimming stripped 8 bases from V and 1 base from J, with 11 bases between. As DNA, the CDR3 is TGTGCCAGCGAAAGAGACAGGAACACCGGGGAGCTGTTTTTT. It specifies CASERDRNTGELFF.

This chain connects TRBV6-5 to TRBJ2-5; 7 bases fit TRBD1. Per the germline V gene, CDR1 is MNHEY and CDR2 is SVGAGI. This CDR3 is built from 15 residues. J lost 2 bases, V lost 2 bases, and 5 bases had no gene match. CDR3 protein: CASSYASGGQETQYF. The CDR3, as DNA: TGTGCCAGCAGTTACGCCTCAGGGGGACAAGAGACCCAGTACTTC.

The chain is built from TRBV9 and TRBJ2-7; 8 nucleotides line up with TRBD1. The ends lost 0 bases at V and 5 bases at J; junction bases unmatched: 1. Germline CDR1 reads SGDLS; CDR2 reads YYNGEE. The CDR3 covers 13 residues. The CDR3 sequence is CASSVADRDEQYF. The CDR3 DNA is TGTGCCAGCAGCGTAGCGGACAGGGACGAGCAGTACTTC. The entire variable domain, with the rest obtained from reference TRBV9 and TRBJ2-7, is as follows: DSGVTQTPKHLITATGQRVTLRCSPRSGDLSVYWYQQSLDQGLQFLIQYYNGEERAKGNILERFSAQQFPDLHSELNLSSLELGDSALYFCASSVADRDEQYFGPGTRLTVT.

The V and J genes are TRBV6-2 or TRBV6-3 and TRBJ1-2; D uncertain. In germline, CDR1 is MNHEY, CDR2 SVGEGT. V gave up 5 bases and J gave up 1 base, with 14 bases separating them. The CDR3 sequence is 15 residues long. As DNA, the CDR3 is TGTGCCAGCAGTCCAATTCAGGAAAGTAACTATGGCTACACCTTC. Its protein is CASSPIQESNYGYTF.